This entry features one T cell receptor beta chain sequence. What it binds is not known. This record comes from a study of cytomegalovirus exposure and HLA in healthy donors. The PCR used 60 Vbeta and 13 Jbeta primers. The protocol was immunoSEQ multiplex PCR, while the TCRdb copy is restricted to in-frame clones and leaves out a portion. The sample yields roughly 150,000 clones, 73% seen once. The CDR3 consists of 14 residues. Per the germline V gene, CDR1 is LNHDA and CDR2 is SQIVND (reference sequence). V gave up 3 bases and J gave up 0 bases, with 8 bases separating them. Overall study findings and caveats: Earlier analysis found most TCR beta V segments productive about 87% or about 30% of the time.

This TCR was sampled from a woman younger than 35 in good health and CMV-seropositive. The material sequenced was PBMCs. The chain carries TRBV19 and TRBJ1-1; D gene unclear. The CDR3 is CASSINSMNTEAFF. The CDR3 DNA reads TGTGCCAGTAGTATTAACAGCATGAACACTGAAGCTTTCTTT.